This entry lists 18 T cell receptor beta chains sequenced from one sample in a study of T cell responses to AZD1222 COVID-19 vaccine. Measured with immunoSEQ multiplex PCR; TCRdb has only the in-frame clones, and not every one. The sample has around 110,000 clones; 90% to 95% are singletons. Material: peripheral blood, obtained on day 0 of AZD1222 vaccination. These TCRs come from an adult in good health.

This clone has only one observation. The V gene is TRBV3-1 (or the pseudogene TRBV3-2), the J gene TRBJ1-3; perhaps TRBD1 as D (5 bases). With 2 bases removed from V and 7 bases from J, the gap between germline ends came to 12 bases. The CDR3 loop spans 14 amino acids. CDR1 and CDR2 from the germline V gene are LGHDT and YNNKEL (reference sequence). The CDR3 sequence: CASSQRDWGNTIYF. DNA of the CDR3: TGTGCCAGCAGCCAAAGGGACTGGGGGAACACCATATATTTT.

This clone was seen a single time. This sequence joins TRBV5-4 and TRBJ2-1; D is possibly TRBD2 (6 bases). Trimming took off 3 bases at V and 1 base at J, with 14 bases between the two ends. Per germline, CDR1 SGHNT and CDR2 YYREEE (reference sequence). The CDR3 consists of 16 residues. CDR3 in DNA: TGTGCCAGCAGCTCCCGGGGGACTTATTCCTACAATGAGCAGTTCTTC. Its translation: CASSSRGTYSYNEQFF.

The genes are TRBV5-1 and TRBJ2-6; unclear D gene. Deletions cut 4 bases from V and 0 bases from J, with 11 bases between. Per germline, CDR1 SGHRS and CDR2 YFSETQ. The CDR3 is made up of 16 amino acids. CDR3 in amino acids: CASSPTDSSGANVLTF. For the CDR3, the DNA is TGCGCCAGCAGCCCGACGGATAGCTCTGGGGCCAACGTCCTGACTTTC.

About this clone itself: The junction departs from the called germline gene at one end, perhaps through a read error. The genes are TRBV4-2 and TRBJ2-7; weak D call: TRBD2 (6 bases). The CDR3 sequence is 13 residues long. CDR1 and CDR2 (germline): LGHNA, YNFKEQ. The CDR3 here is CASSQVSSGPTHF. CDR3 nucleotide sequence: TGTGCCAGCAGCCAAGTTAGTAGCGGCCCCACGCACTTC.

The CDR3 DNA is TGTGCCAGCAGAGGTGGGGACTCCTACGAGCAGTACTTC. Protein sequence: CASRGGDSYEQYF. The chain is built from TRBV12-3 or TRBV12-4 and TRBJ2-7, with D unclear. V lost 6 bases, J lost 0 bases, and 9 bases lay in between. The CDR3 loop spans 13 amino acids.

The V call is TRBV28, the J call TRBJ2-1; D not resolved. Germline CDR1 reads MDHEN; CDR2 reads SYDVKM. Deletions cut 3 bases from V and 8 bases from J, with 8 bases between. The CDR3 loop spans 12 amino acids. Written as DNA, the CDR3 is TGTGCCAGCAGTTTCGGCCTGGATGAGCAGTTCTTC. Amino acid sequence: CASSFGLDEQFF.

The V and J genes are TRBV28 and TRBJ1-2; D ambiguous. V was trimmed by 7 bases and J by 2 bases, leaving 8 bases between them. The CDR3 totals 12 residues. In germline, CDR1 is MDHEN, CDR2 SYDVKM. The CDR3 DNA reads TGTGCCAGCAACCCGGGGAACTATGGCTACACCTTC. Protein sequence: CASNPGNYGYTF.

This chain links TRBV28 with TRBJ1-4, with no clear D. The CDR3 contains 14 residues. The V and J ends lost 7 bases and 3 bases respectively, with 12 bases between them. Germline V CDR1 and CDR2: MDHEN, SYDVKM. The CDR3 reads CASTEANSNEKLFF. The CDR3, as DNA: TGTGCCAGCACTGAAGCAAACTCTAATGAAAAACTGTTTTTT.

CDR3 protein: CASSGNSFEEQYF. As DNA, the CDR3 is TGTGCCAGCAGTGGAAACTCTTTTGAGGAGCAGTACTTC. The chain has TRBV2 and TRBJ2-7, with D uncertain. The CDR3 totals 13 residues. Germline V gives CDR1 SNHLY, CDR2 FYNNEI. V was pared by 4 bases and J by 7 bases, with 14 bases between.

The rearrangement uses TRBV30 and TRBJ2-3; 9 bases map to TRBD2. J lost 2 bases, V lost 4 bases, and 7 bases had no gene match. This CDR3 is 15 amino acids long. The germline V gene has CDR1 GTSNPN and CDR2 SVGIG (reference sequence). CDR3 DNA: TGTGCCTGGACCTATAGCGGGAGTCCCACAGATACGCAGTATTTT. This encodes CAWTYSGSPTDTQYF.

This chain joins TRBV5-4 and TRBJ2-7; possibly TRBD2 for D (6 bases). V gave up 3 bases and J gave up 7 bases, with 11 bases separating them. The germline gives CDR1 SGHNT, CDR2 YYREEE (reference sequence). The CDR3 length is 12 residues. The DNA of the CDR3 is TGTGCCAGCAGCTCAGAAGGAGGGGAGCAGTACTTC. Amino acids: CASSSEGGEQYF.

The chain carries TRBV7-8 and TRBJ1-2; 9 bases line up with TRBD1. The J segment lost 0 bases and the V segment lost 5 bases, leaving 4 bases of the junction unmatched. CDR1 and CDR2 (germline): SGHVS, FQNEAQ. This CDR3 contains 15 residues. CDR3 residues: CASSPGQGSNYGYTF. The CDR3 DNA is TGTGCCAGCAGCCCTGGACAGGGGTCTAACTATGGCTACACCTTC.

CDR3 sequence reads: CASSLWQLNTEAFF. CDR3 bases: TGTGCCAGCAGTTTATGGCAGTTGAACACTGAAGCTTTCTTT. This sequence joins TRBV28 and TRBJ1-1, with D hard to call. The V gene lost 0 bases and the J gene lost 0 bases, with 5 bases spanning the gap. Germline CDR1 reads MDHEN; CDR2 reads SYDVKM. The CDR3 extends over 14 amino acids.

V usage is TRBV5-1 and J usage is TRBJ2-7; no clear D. CDR1 and CDR2 (germline): SGHRS, YFSETQ. V lost 1 base to trimming and J lost 2 bases, with 10 bases between them. The CDR3 is made up of 14 amino acids. CDR3 coding DNA: TGCGCCAGCAGCTTGCGTACCGCCCCCTACGAGCAGTACTTC. Its translation is CASSLRTAPYEQYF. Full variable domain (remainder filled in from reference TRBV5-1 and TRBJ2-7): KAGVTQTPRYLIKTRGQQVTLSCSPISGHRSVSWYQQTPGQGLQFLFEYFSETQRNKGNFPGRFSGRQFSNSRSEMNVSTLELGDSALYLCASSLRTAPYEQYFGPGTRLTVT.

The V call is TRBV24-1, the J call TRBJ2-1; 13 bases are a match to TRBD2. J lost 9 bases, V lost 5 bases, and 9 bases had no gene match. CDR1 is KGHDR, CDR2 SFDVKD, per germline. This CDR3 contains 16 residues. The CDR3 loop reads CATSGGPGTSGTEQFF. In DNA, the CDR3 is TGTGCCACCAGTGGCGGTCCTGGGACTAGCGGGACTGAGCAGTTCTTC.

The rearrangement joins TRBV10-3 to TRBJ1-2, with D uncertain. V shed 2 bases and J shed 2 bases, with 9 bases lying between them. The CDR3 spans 14 residues. The germline V gene encodes CDR1 ENHRY and CDR2 SYGVKD. CDR3 in amino acids: CAISEKRDNYGYTF. CDR3 nucleotides: TGTGCCATCAGTGAGAAGAGAGACAACTATGGCTACACCTTC.

This chain connects TRBV28 to TRBJ2-1, with a possible D match to TRBD1 (5 bases). The CDR3 has 21 residues. Germline loops: CDR1 MDHEN, CDR2 SYDVKM. Trimming took off 5 bases at V and 2 bases at J, with 31 bases between the two ends. The CDR3 DNA follows: TGTGCCAGCAGTCCTTTTAAAATACAGGACAAGACTTACCGAACCTACAATGAGCAGTTCTTC. Protein: CASSPFKIQDKTYRTYNEQFF.

The chain uses TRBV28 and TRBJ1-5; D is ambiguous. V lost 2 bases and J lost 2, with 10 bases in between. Germline loops: CDR1 MDHEN, CDR2 SYDVKM. This CDR3 is 15 amino acids long. The CDR3 nucleotides are TGTGCCAGCAGTTTAGTCGGGGAAGGCAATCAGCCCCAGCATTTT. Protein: CASSLVGEGNQPQHF.